This TCR beta chain appears in the sequencing data of a study of T cells in Graves' hyperthyroidism and ophthalmopathy. Ten or more counts support this clonotype. Amplified TCR beta CDR3 regions came from RNA transcripts. First-round RT-PCR with HTBI primers amplified the TCR CDR3 region. TCRdb analysed the multiplex PCR reads with MiXCR anew, one entry per CDR3 protein. The data contain 200,000 or so distinct CDR3 sequences, less than 20% of them singletons. Germline V CDR1 and CDR2: GTSNPN, SVGIG (reference sequence). V was pared by 4 bases and J by 4 bases, with 9 bases of the junction left unmatched. The CDR3 runs 14 residues.

This sequence originates from a woman between 45 and 60 years old with Graves' hyperthyroidism. Sequenced input: blood. The chain links TRBV30 to TRBJ1-2, with 7 bases aligning to TRBD1. The CDR3 sequence is CAWTYPQGLYGYTF. In nucleotides, the CDR3 is TGTGCCTGGACCTACCCACAGGGGCTCTATGGCTACACCTTC. Looking up the rest from reference TRBV30 and TRBJ1-2 gives the full variable domain: SQTIHQWPATLVQPVGSPLSLECTVEGTSNPNLYWYRQAAGRGLQLLFYSVGIGQISSEVPQNLSASRPQDRQFILSSKKLLLSDSGFYLCAWTYPQGLYGYTFGSGTRLTVV.